Presented here are 11 T cell receptor beta chains from one specimen sequenced in a study of blood T cell repertoires in COVID-19 (dated by TCRdb to the early 2020s). The method was the immunoSEQ multiplex PCR assay. The table was pulled from immuneACCESS by TCRdb, which kept in-frame rearrangements only. Such tables lose some clones; where checked, under half of the loss comes from unresolved V genes, and the rest has no known cause. Counted in this sample were about 62,000 clones; more than 70% of them appeared once. 6% to 6.5% of the sample goes to the ten largest clones. Sequenced sample: peripheral blood. The receptors originated from a human donor in a cohort sampled during active COVID-19.

This clone has only one observation. The chain uses TRBV24-1 and TRBJ2-2, with D possibly matching TRBD1 (6 bases). Trimming stripped 5 bases from V and 6 bases from J, with 12 bases between. CDR3 length: 14 amino acids. Germline CDR1 and CDR2: KGHDR and SFDVKD. The CDR3 region has the DNA TGTGCCACCAGTGGGACAGTTGACGCCGGGGAGCTGTTTTTT. This translates into CATSGTVDAGELFF.

This chain links TRBV20-1 with TRBJ2-2, with 8 bases matching TRBD1. The CDR3 is 13 residues long. V was pared by 3 bases and J by 4 bases, with 1 base of the junction left unmatched. Per germline, CDR1 DFQATT and CDR2 SNEGSKA (reference sequence). The CDR3 bases are TGCAGTGCTAGTCAGGGGGCCACCGGGGAGCTGTTTTTT. This encodes CSASQGATGELFF.

The chain is built from TRBV19 and TRBJ2-1; 7 bases fit TRBD2. Germline V CDR1 and CDR2: LNHDA, SQIVND (reference sequence). V trimming: 6 bases; J trimming: 5 bases; junction bases outside the gene matches: 10. The CDR3 extends over 15 amino acids. The CDR3 loop reads CASRSRDRGDNEQFF. As DNA, the CDR3 is TGTGCCAGTAGATCAAGGGATCGGGGGGACAATGAGCAGTTCTTC.

V and J are TRBV5-1 and TRBJ1-1, with a possible D match to TRBD1 (6 bases). Germline V gives CDR1 SGHRS, CDR2 YFSETQ. Trimming shortened V by 3 bases and J by 7 bases, and 10 bases separated the two germline ends. The CDR3 has 12 amino acids. As DNA, the CDR3 is TGCGCCAGCAGCTCACAGGGTTATGAAGCTTTCTTT. Translated: CASSSQGYEAFF. The whole variable domain, remainder taken from reference TRBV5-1 and TRBJ1-1, is KAGVTQTPRYLIKTRGQQVTLSCSPISGHRSVSWYQQTPGQGLQFLFEYFSETQRNKGNFPGRFSGRQFSNSRSEMNVSTLELGDSALYLCASSSQGYEAFFGQGTRLTVV.

This clone occurred a few times. The chain couples TRBV4-1 to TRBJ2-7, with TRBD2 matching 9 bases. Germline V gene lookup returns CDR1 MGHRA and CDR2 YSYEKL. The CDR3 totals 15 residues. Unmatched junction bases numbered 9, after V lost 4 bases and J lost 5 bases. The CDR3 DNA reads as TGCGCCAGCAGCCGAGACCTAGCGGGATCAGACGAGCAGTACTTC. Residues: CASSRDLAGSDEQYF.

This clone was seen a single time. J is TRBJ1-2 and V is TRBV6-5; 7 nucleotides match TRBD1. After removal of 6 bases from V and 7 bases from J, the junction contained 8 bases not matched to a gene. This CDR3 region has 13 residues. The germline V gene has CDR1 MNHEY and CDR2 SVGAGI. The CDR3 nucleotides read TGTGCCAGCAGCCTTACAGGGGCGGGTGGCTACACCTTC. It encodes CASSLTGAGGYTF.

This chain links TRBV7-9 with TRBJ1-3; D uncertain. V lost 6 bases and J 9 bases, leaving 12 bases between the germline ends. Germline V gene sequence: CDR1 SEHNR, CDR2 FQNEAQ (reference sequence). The CDR3 is 12 residues long. CDR3 bases: TGTGCCAGCAGTCGTGCGGATCTCACCATATATTTT. Protein sequence: CASSRADLTIYF.

The J gene is TRBJ2-3, the V gene TRBV9; perhaps TRBD1 as D (5 bases). This CDR3 is built from 14 residues. The V and J ends lost 4 bases and 4 bases respectively, with 13 bases between them. From germline, CDR1 is SGDLS and CDR2 YYNGEE. CDR3 amino acids: CASSPQDPSDTQYF. The CDR3 DNA reads TGTGCCAGCAGCCCACAGGACCCCTCAGATACGCAGTATTTT.

The CDR3: CASSSRRDRLYTQYF. The DNA for the CDR3 is TGTGCCAGCAGCTCGCGGAGGGACAGGCTGTATACGCAGTATTTT. The chain joins TRBV11-2 to TRBJ2-3; 8 positions agree with TRBD1. Germline V gene sequence: CDR1 SGHAT, CDR2 FQNNGV. This CDR3 spans 15 amino acids. V lost 4 bases to trimming and J lost 7 bases; unmatched junction nucleotides: 10.

V and J are TRBV6-5 and TRBJ1-5, with unresolved D. The CDR3 contains 15 residues. Between the trimmed V and J ends, which lost 7 bases and 3 bases, there was a span of 16 bases. Germline-derived CDR1 and CDR2 are MNHEY and SVGAGI. The CDR3 region has the DNA TGTGCCAGCACCTTGGGGAGCCCTCTCAATCAGCCCCAGCATTTT. It specifies CASTLGSPLNQPQHF.

The chain joins TRBV28 to TRBJ1-1; D is possibly TRBD1 (6 bases). Trimming took 5 bases from V and 5 from J, leaving 21 bases between them. This CDR3 has 16 amino acids. Germline V gene data show CDR1 as MDHEN and CDR2 as SYDVKM. The CDR3 nucleotides are TGTGCCAGCAGTCCCGCCGGGACAAAGGGGTCGACTGAAGCTTTCTTT. Protein product: CASSPAGTKGSTEAFF.